Below, 20 T cell receptor beta chains from the same sample are listed, as sequenced in a study of T cells in Graves' hyperthyroidism and ophthalmopathy. TCR beta CDR3 regions were amplified from RNA transcripts. TCR CDR3 regions were first amplified by RT-PCR with HTBI primers. TCRdb reprocessed the multiplex PCR reads with MiXCR, giving one entry per CDR3 protein. The data show about 500,000 distinct CDR3 sequences, 46% seen once. Sequencing input: peripheral blood or thyroid tissue (not recorded which). The origin of the receptors is an adult woman with Graves' disease, either hyperthyroidism or ophthalmopathy (not recorded which).

A note on this clonotype: This may be a read error: a much more frequent sequence differs by one nucleotide. V and J are TRBV20-1 and TRBJ2-7; a possible D gene is TRBD2 (6 bases). The CDR3 runs 13 residues. The germline V gene has CDR1 DFQATT and CDR2 SNEGSKA (reference sequence). The V and J ends lost 2 bases and 6 bases respectively, with 14 bases between them. CDR3 sequence: CSARLTGAAEQYF. For the CDR3, the DNA is TGCAGTGCTAGACTAACGGGAGCTGCCGAGCAGTACTTC.

The J gene is TRBJ2-7, the V gene TRBV11-2; 8 nucleotides match TRBD2. The CDR3 consists of 16 residues. Unmatched junction bases numbered 12, after V lost 5 bases and J lost 3 bases. Germline CDR1 and CDR2: SGHAT and FQNNGV. CDR3 sequence reads: CASSPDPRGRHYEQYF. The CDR3 bases are TGTGCCAGCAGCCCAGACCCCCGCGGGAGGCACTACGAGCAGTACTTC. Full variable domain (rest looked up from reference TRBV11-2 and TRBJ2-7): EAGVAQSPRYKIIEKRQSVAFWCNPISGHATLYWYQQILGQGPKLLIQFQNNGVVDDSQLPKDRFSAERLKGVDSTLKIQPAKLEDSAVYLCASSPDPRGRHYEQYFGPGTRLTVT.

This clonotype is a singleton in its sample. This chain connects TRBV20-1 to TRBJ1-2, with 7 bases lining up with TRBD1. This CDR3 has 12 amino acids. After removal of 4 bases from V and 12 bases from J, the junction contained 11 bases not matched to a gene. Germline V gene data show CDR1 as DFQATT and CDR2 as SNEGSKA (reference sequence). This CDR3 is CSATRQGSGNTF. The CDR3 DNA reads as TGCAGTGCTACAAGACAGGGCAGTGGAAACACCTTC.

For this clonotype: Because it lacks the conserved phenylalanine or tryptophan at the end, this CDR3 is likely a read error. No DNA is shown, since the ends of the CDR3 on it are uncertain; the CDR3 is the one TCRdb lists. The V gene is TRBV14, the J gene TRBJ1-3. CDR1 is SGHDN, CDR2 FVKESK, per germline. A total of 9 residues make up the CDR3, ends included. CDR3 region: CASSQVAST.

This clonotype has just one count. The gene calls are TRBV7-2 and TRBJ2-5; D may correspond to TRBD1 or TRBD2 (6 bases each). Per germline, CDR1 SGHTA and CDR2 FQGNSA. The CDR3 runs to 16 residues. Deletions cut 5 bases from V and 2 bases from J, with 18 bases between. CDR3 DNA sequence: TGTGCCAGCAGCACCCGGACGGGGGCCCTTCAAGAGACCCAGTACTTC. Protein product: CASSTRTGALQETQYF.

CDR3 sequence reads: CSARVLVQVGETQYF. CDR3 DNA: TGCAGTGCTAGAGTACTCGTACAGGTCGGAGAGACCCAGTACTTC. The chain joins TRBV20-1 to TRBJ2-5, with D perhaps TRBD1 (5 bases). CDR3 length equals 15 residues. CDR1 and CDR2 (germline): DFQATT, SNEGSKA (reference sequence). Trimming stripped 1 base from V and 4 bases from J, with 16 bases between.

This clonotype was seen many times. The chain links TRBV6-5 to TRBJ1-3; D remains unclear. The CDR3 has 17 amino acids. Deletions cut 0 bases from V and 0 bases from J, with 12 bases between. Germline V lookup: CDR1 MNHEY, CDR2 SVGAGI. For the CDR3, the DNA is TGTGCCAGCAGTTACTCTAGGGAGAGCCTCTCTGGAAACACCATATATTTT. This encodes CASSYSRESLSGNTIYF.

In this sample, this clonotype turned up many times. The chain is built from TRBV7-9 and TRBJ2-2; D is uncertain. This CDR3 is 14 amino acids long. Trimming cost V 5 bases and J 4 bases, with 11 bases left between them. Germline-derived CDR1 and CDR2 are SEHNR and FQNEAQ (reference sequence). This CDR3 is CASSPQVLTGELFF. The CDR3 DNA reads TGTGCCAGCAGCCCTCAGGTTCTCACCGGGGAGCTGTTTTTT.

The table lists this clonotype with many counts. The chain links TRBV4-3 to TRBJ1-5; D not certain. Germline CDR1 LGHNA, CDR2 YSLEER. V was shortened by 0 bases and J by 12 bases, with 18 bases between the two germline ends. The CDR3 loop spans 15 amino acids. CDR3 amino acids: CASSQEFGNIRRQHF. CDR3 DNA sequence: TGCGCCAGCAGCCAAGAATTCGGAAATATTAGGCGCCAGCATTTT.

There are a few counts of this clonotype. The rearrangement uses TRBV3-1 and TRBJ1-2; the D is unclear. Trimming stripped 6 bases from V and 11 bases from J, with 16 bases between. Germline V gene data show CDR1 as LGHDT and CDR2 as YNNKEL (reference sequence). The CDR3 contains 12 residues. CDR3 nucleotide sequence: TGTGCCAGCAGTAATGACGGAAATTATTACACCTTC. It translates to CASSNDGNYYTF.

The rearrangement links TRBV27 to TRBJ2-2, with a possible D match to TRBD1 (6 bases). The CDR3 has 13 residues. Germline V CDR1 and CDR2: MNHEY, SMNVEV (reference sequence). The germline V and J ends were trimmed by 5 bases and 5 bases, with 9 bases remaining between them. The CDR3 DNA is TGTGCCAGCAGTCCCGACAGGACCGGGGAGCTGTTTTTT. The encoded protein is CASSPDRTGELFF.

The chain has TRBV10-3 and TRBJ2-7; D could derive from TRBD1 or TRBD2 (5 bases each). V was cut by 0 bases and J by 5 bases, with 11 bases left in between. The CDR3 covers 14 residues. Germline V lookup: CDR1 ENHRY, CDR2 SYGVKD. The CDR3, as DNA: TGTGCCATCAGTGAGTCGGGGGAACCCCACGAGCAGTACTTC. It translates to CAISESGEPHEQYF.

V and J are TRBV10-2 and TRBJ2-5; the D is unclear. The ends were cut back, 2 bases at V and 2 bases at J, with 12 bases in the middle. Germline V gives CDR1 WSHSY, CDR2 SAAADI. The CDR3 totals 15 residues. This CDR3 reads CASSEGLDRQETQYF. The DNA for the CDR3 is TGCGCCAGCAGTGAGGGTTTGGATCGGCAAGAGACCCAGTACTTC.

The J gene is TRBJ2-7, the V gene TRBV29-1; D gene ambiguous. The CDR3 consists of 12 residues. The germline CDR1 and CDR2 sequences are SQVTM and ANQGSEA. Trimming removed 4 bases from V and 1 base from J, with 8 bases in between. The CDR3, as DNA: TGCAGCGTTGTAGGGCAGTCCTACGAGCAGTACTTC. Amino acid sequence: CSVVGQSYEQYF.

The genes are TRBV7-9 and TRBJ2-7; D might be TRBD1 or TRBD2, each matching 5 bases. The CDR3 is 13 residues long. The germline V gene encodes CDR1 SEHNR and CDR2 FQNEAQ (reference sequence). The germline V and J ends were trimmed by 8 bases and 2 bases, with 13 bases remaining between them. The CDR3 spells CASGTGTAYEQYF. DNA of the CDR3: TGTGCCAGCGGCACCGGGACCGCCTACGAGCAGTACTTC.

The CDR3 DNA reads as TGTGCCACCAGTGCACTAAGAGCGGGAGCTCGTGAGACCCAGTACTTC. As protein: CATSALRAGARETQYF. V usage is TRBV24-1 and J usage is TRBJ2-5, with 8 bases identical to TRBD2. Per the germline V gene, CDR1 is KGHDR and CDR2 is SFDVKD. V trimming: 5 bases; J trimming: 5 bases; junction bases outside the gene matches: 12. The length of the CDR3 is 16 residues.

CDR3 amino acids: CASSIRTVNTEAFF. The CDR3 bases are TGTGCCAGTAGTATCCGGACAGTCAACACTGAAGCTTTCTTT. The rearrangement links TRBV19 to TRBJ1-1; perhaps TRBD1 as D (6 bases). V lost 3 bases and J 2 bases, leaving 10 bases between the germline ends. The CDR3 runs to 14 residues. The V gene's germline CDR1 is LNHDA and CDR2 SQIVND (reference sequence).

The chain couples TRBV29-1 to TRBJ2-7; the D gene is possibly TRBD2 (5 bases). The CDR3 has 13 residues. CDR1 is SQVTM and CDR2 is ANQGSEA in the germline V gene. With 7 bases removed from V and 4 bases from J, the gap between germline ends came to 17 bases. The CDR3 DNA sequence: TGCAGCGCGGGTGGCGGTTCGGGGTACGAGCAGTACTTC. Translating gives CSAGGGSGYEQYF.

The V and J genes are TRBV25-1 and TRBJ1-5, with unresolved D. The CDR3 has 18 residues. Looked up from germline, CDR1 is MGHDK and CDR2 is SYGVNS. V was cut by 1 base and J by 4 bases, with 20 bases left in between. CDR3 nucleotide sequence: TGTGCCAGCAGTGAATTCCACCAGCAGGCGGGAACTAATCAGCCCCAGCATTTT. This sequence encodes CASSEFHQQAGTNQPQHF.

The chain carries TRBV9 and TRBJ1-4, with D tentatively TRBD1 (5 bases). Trimming pared 4 bases from V and 5 bases from J, leaving 12 bases between. The V gene's germline CDR1 is SGDLS and CDR2 YYNGEE. The CDR3 spans 14 residues. Here the CDR3 reads CASSPGDQNEKLFF. The CDR3 bases are TGTGCCAGCAGCCCCGGGGACCAAAATGAAAAACTGTTTTTT.